Listed below are T cell receptor beta chains from one sample, sequenced in a study of OX40 agonist ivuxolimab in advanced cancers. Some clones are missing from TCRdb's copy, which holds only in-frame ones; the method was immunoSEQ multiplex PCR. The table records some 49,000 clones, roughly 85% of them present only once. Sequenced here: CD4+ or CD8+ T cells sorted from blood, sampled in a trial of the OX40 agonist ivuxolimab. The origin of the receptors is an adult with an advanced solid tumor such as melanoma, head and neck, liver or kidney cancer. Both conserved end residues are part of each CDR3. A D gene is named only where the DNA matches it firmly. The listing skips clone size in some rows; elsewhere it reads once, few, many or a size class.

V	size	J	D	CDR3	DNA
TRBV4-2	-	TRBJ2-1	TRBD2	CASSQNSGTYNEQFF	TGTGCCAGCAGCCAGAATAGCGGGACTTACAATGAGCAGTTCTTC
TRBV9	-	TRBJ2-7	TRBD1	CASSVGGTGAEEQYF	TGTGCCAGCAGCGTAGGGGGGACAGGCGCGGAAGAGCAGTACTTC
TRBV9	-	TRBJ2-1	TRBD2	CASSAGTRGEQFF	TGTGCCAGCAGCGCAGGGACTAGGGGTGAGCAGTTCTTC
TRBV18	-	TRBJ1-2	-	CASSPEGDYGYTF	TGTGCCAGCTCACCAGAGGGGGACTATGGCTACACCTTC
TRBV25-1	-	TRBJ1-3	-	CASRGSSGNTIYF	TGTGCCAGCAGAGGGTCCTCTGGAAACACCATATATTTT
TRBV18	-	TRBJ1-4	TRBD1	CASSTQGGDEKLFF	TGTGCCAGCTCAACGCAGGGGGGAGATGAAAAACTGTTTTTT
TRBV27	-	TRBJ2-7	-	CASSLWVGPYEQYF	TGTGCCAGCAGTTTATGGGTGGGTCCCTACGAGCAGTACTTC
TRBV5-4	-	TRBJ2-7	TRBD2	CASSLRTSGDYEQYF	TGTGCCAGCAGCTTAAGGACTAGCGGGGACTACGAGCAGTACTTC
TRBV7-2	-	TRBJ2-3	-	CASSLAFSLAGLTDTQYF	TGTGCCAGCAGCTTAGCTTTCTCTTTAGCCGGACTCACAGATACGCAGTATTTT
TRBV19	-	TRBJ2-5	TRBD1	CASSTGGTLGEETQYF	TGTGCCAGTAGCACAGGGGGTACTTTGGGAGAAGAGACCCAGTACTTC
TRBV30	-	TRBJ2-5	-	CAWSVGAGVRETQYF	TGTGCCTGGAGTGTAGGGGCAGGGGTGAGGGAGACCCAGTACTTC
TRBV5-1	-	TRBJ2-7	TRBD1	CASSLEGADYEQYF	TGCGCCAGCAGCTTGGAGGGGGCCGACTACGAGCAGTACTTC
TRBV13	-	TRBJ2-2	-	CASSLNTGELFF	TGTGCCAGCAGCTTAAACACCGGGGAGCTGTTTTTT
TRBV10-1	-	TRBJ2-2	-	CASSAAGTGELFF	TGCGCCAGCAGTGCCGCGGGAACCGGGGAGCTGTTTTTT
TRBV19	-	TRBJ2-3	TRBD2	CASNKGLAGRSTDTQYF	TGTGCCAGTAACAAGGGACTAGCGGGACGTAGCACAGATACGCAGTATTTT
TRBV11-1	-	TRBJ2-7	TRBD1	CASSLYRGTYEQYF	TGTGCCAGCAGCCTATACAGGGGAACCTACGAGCAGTACTTC
TRBV2	-	TRBJ2-7	TRBD2	CASSDSSGSEQYF	TGTGCCAGCAGTGATTCTAGCGGGAGCGAGCAGTACTTC
TRBV6-6	medium-sized	TRBJ1-5	-	CASTGPGNSNQPQHF	TGTGCCAGCACAGGGCCAGGCAATAGCAATCAGCCCCAGCATTTT
TRBV5-1	-	TRBJ2-5	-	CASSLTEETQYF	TGCGCCAGCAGCTTGACCGAAGAGACCCAGTACTTC
TRBV11-2	-	TRBJ2-7	TRBD2	CASSLRTPHGGGEQYF	TGTGCCAGCAGCTTAAGGACACCCCATGGCGGGGGCGAGCAGTACTTC
TRBV10-3	-	TRBJ2-7	-	CAISEDSRSINEQYF	TGTGCCATCAGTGAAGATAGCAGGAGCATCAACGAGCAGTACTTC
TRBV23-1	-	TRBJ2-7	TRBD1	CASSQSTGGPNYEQYF	TGCGCCAGCAGTCAATCGACAGGGGGCCCTAACTACGAGCAGTACTTC
TRBV4-3	-	TRBJ2-7	TRBD2	CASSRRLADSYEQYF	TGCGCCAGCAGCCGCCGACTAGCGGACTCCTACGAGCAGTACTTC
TRBV29-1	few	TRBJ2-7	-	CSPPSAREQYF	TGCAGCCCCCCGAGTGCCCGCGAGCAGTACTTC
TRBV4-1	-	TRBJ2-7	-	CASSQEEGYEQYF	TGCGCCAGCAGCCAAGAAGAAGGCTACGAGCAGTACTTC
TRBV19	once	TRBJ2-7	-	CASSISAEFYEQYF	TGTGCCAGTAGTATTTCGGCGGAATTCTACGAGCAGTACTTC
TRBV5-4	-	TRBJ2-7	-	CASESATVRYEQYF	TGTGCCAGCGAATCCGCCACAGTACGCTACGAGCAGTACTTC
TRBV5-1	-	TRBJ2-5	-	CASTVTQGAGGETQYF	TGCGCCAGCACTGTGACGCAAGGGGCGGGTGGGGAGACCCAGTACTTC
TRBV7-9	-	TRBJ2-1	TRBD2	CASSLLGTSSYNEQFF	TGTGCCAGCAGCTTATTAGGGACTAGCTCCTACAATGAGCAGTTCTTC
TRBV12-5	-	TRBJ1-5	-	CASGSIGGRYQPQHF	TGTGCTAGTGGTTCCATCGGCGGGAGGTATCAGCCCCAGCATTTT
TRBV5-6	-	TRBJ2-3	-	CASSSWNTDTQYF	TGTGCCAGCAGCTCCTGGAACACAGATACGCAGTATTTT
TRBV5-6	-	TRBJ2-3	-	CASSGAGSLGDTQYF	TGTGCCAGCAGCGGTGCAGGATCTCTGGGAGATACGCAGTATTTT
TRBV30	-	TRBJ2-2	TRBD2	CAWSVLTSGRGARELFF	TGTGCCTGGAGTGTACTGACTAGCGGGAGGGGGGCGCGGGAGCTGTTTTTT